Listed here are 23 T cell receptor beta chains from one sample, sequenced in a study of read filtering for tumor transcriptome and immune sequencing. The library was built from 400 to 500 ng RNA with molecular barcoded adaptors for alpha/delta and beta/gamma chains. TCRdb re-called the reads with MiXCR, one entry per CDR3 protein. Of 45,000 to 55,000 distinct CDR3 sequences detected, roughly 20% appear once; the ten largest clones hold 15%. The sample was a population of CD138-negative cells sorted from bone marrow. The receptors derive from a donor aged 40 or older with multiple myeloma.

This clonotype was detected ten times or more. V usage is TRBV12-3 or TRBV12-4 and J usage is TRBJ2-7; no clear D. Trimming removed 1 base from V and 0 bases from J, with 4 bases in between. The CDR3 contains 13 residues. The CDR3 coding sequence is TGTGCCAGCAGTTTAGTCAGCTCCTACGAGCAGTACTTC. Protein product: CASSLVSSYEQYF.

This clonotype was counted many times. The V call is TRBV6-2 or TRBV6-3, the J call TRBJ1-1; D remains unclear. This CDR3 spans 12 amino acids. The V gene's germline CDR1 is MNHEY and CDR2 SVGEGT. V was trimmed by 6 bases and J by 1 base, leaving 6 bases between them. In DNA form, the CDR3 reads TGTGCCAGCAGCTACACGAACACTGAAGCTTTCTTT. Its translation: CASSYTNTEAFF.

This clonotype was picked up many times. The CDR3 nucleotides are TGTGCCAGCTCACCGACAGAGCCCTACGAGCAGTACTTC. It yields the protein CASSPTEPYEQYF. V and J are TRBV18 and TRBJ2-7; D might be TRBD1 (5 bases). This CDR3 contains 13 residues. The germline V gene has CDR1 KGHSH and CDR2 LQKENI. The V gene lost 3 bases and the J gene lost 2 bases, with 8 bases spanning the gap.

This clonotype was counted many times. V and J are TRBV4-3 and TRBJ1-1, with TRBD1 matching 12 bases. CDR3 length: 15 residues. Germline V gene data show CDR1 as LGHNA and CDR2 as YSLEER. The ends lost 4 bases at V and 10 bases at J; junction bases unmatched: 10. CDR3 residues: CASSPSGTGGLRAFF. The CDR3 region has the DNA TGCGCCAGCAGCCCCTCCGGGACAGGGGGCTTACGAGCTTTCTTT.

This clonotype was detected only a few times. With a much larger clone just one base away, this may be a read error. The J gene is TRBJ2-1, the V gene TRBV7-9; 7 bases align to TRBD2. V trimming: 4 bases; J trimming: 1 base; junction bases outside the gene matches: 4. Germline CDR1 reads SEHNR; CDR2 reads FQNEAQ (reference sequence). The CDR3 is 15 amino acids. The CDR3 sequence is CASSSAGNSYNEQFF. The CDR3 DNA reads as TGTGCCAGCAGCTCAGCGGGAAATTCCTACAATGAGCAGTTCTTC.

This clonotype was observed a handful of times. A much larger clone sits a single nucleotide away, making a read error possible. The chain employs TRBV20-1 and TRBJ1-1; D might be TRBD1 (5 bases). The CDR3 has 16 residues. Germline CDR1 is DFQATT and CDR2 is SNEGSKA (reference sequence). V gave up 6 bases and J gave up 4 bases, with 24 bases separating them. The CDR3 spells CSAQDGALGGSTEAFF. CDR3 in DNA: TGCAGTGCGCAAGACGGGGCGCTGGGGGGGAGCACTGAAGCTTTCTTT.

At least ten counts were recorded for this clonotype. J is TRBJ2-1 and V is TRBV20-1; no clear D. Germline V gene lookup returns CDR1 DFQATT and CDR2 SNEGSKA (reference sequence). The CDR3 runs to 13 residues. Trimming stripped 2 bases from V and 8 bases from J, with 13 bases between. CDR3 bases: TGCAGTGCTAGATACGGGCCCAATCATGAGCAGTTCTTC. Amino acids: CSARYGPNHEQFF.

This clonotype came up once. The CDR3 carries no conserved terminal phenylalanine or tryptophan, so it likely arises from a read error. V and J are TRBV5-5 and TRBJ2-2, with a tentative D call TRBD2 (5 bases). This CDR3 is built from 14 residues. The V gene's germline CDR1 is SGHKS and CDR2 YYEKEE (reference sequence). The V gene lost 0 bases and the J gene lost 5 bases, with 8 bases spanning the gap. Written as DNA, the CDR3 is TGTGCCAGCAGCTTGGTTCGCGGGACCGGGGAGCTGTTTATT. Encoded protein: CASSLVRGTGELFI.

This clonotype was seen only a few times. The chain recombines TRBV7-9 with TRBJ1-3; D call uncertain. This CDR3 is 15 amino acids long. CDR1 and CDR2 from the germline V gene are SEHNR and FQNEAQ (reference sequence). The V and J ends lost 4 bases and 0 bases respectively, with 10 bases between them. Here the CDR3 DNA reads TGTGCCAGCAGCTCAGGCCTAGTCTCTGGAAACACCATATATTTT. It codes for CASSSGLVSGNTIYF.

The chain is built from TRBV19 and TRBJ1-2, with unresolved D. CDR3 size: 12 residues. V was cut by 5 bases and J by 4 bases, with 8 bases left in between. The germline CDR1 and CDR2 sequences are LNHDA and SQIVND (reference sequence). The CDR3 DNA follows: TGTGCCAGTAGTCCCCGGTCCTATGGCTACACCTTC. It yields the protein CASSPRSYGYTF.

As concerns this clonotype: This CDR3 fails to terminate in the conserved phenylalanine or tryptophan, so it likely reflects a read error. The rearrangement links TRBV10-3 to TRBJ2-5; unclear D gene. V was clipped by 2 bases and J by 0 bases, with 4 bases between them. Per germline, CDR1 ENHRY and CDR2 SYGVKD. The CDR3 spans 13 residues. CDR3 in amino acids: CAISEDYQETQYS. The DNA of the CDR3 is TGTGCCATCAGTGAGGACTACCAAGAGACCCAGTACTCC.

This chain connects TRBV10-3 to TRBJ2-1; D gene uncertain. V was trimmed by 6 bases and J by 6 bases, leaving 9 bases between them. Germline V CDR1 and CDR2: ENHRY, SYGVKD. The CDR3 has 12 residues. The CDR3 reads CAIRAVSNEQFF. The DNA for the CDR3 is TGTGCCATCAGGGCCGTCAGCAATGAGCAGTTCTTC.

This clonotype appeared many times. The rearrangement uses TRBV4-2 and TRBJ2-1, with D possibly matching TRBD2 (6 bases). V was trimmed by 4 bases and J by 5 bases, leaving 15 bases between them. The CDR3 consists of 15 residues. Germline V gives CDR1 LGHNA, CDR2 YNFKEQ. CDR3 region: CASSLPGVGHNEQFF. CDR3 sequence (DNA): TGTGCCAGCAGCCTTCCGGGGGTGGGGCACAATGAGCAGTTCTTC.

In the case of this clonotype: A read error may produce the germline difference seen at one junction end. This chain uses TRBV7-2 with TRBJ2-7; 9 bases match TRBD2. CDR1 is SGHTA, CDR2 FQGNSA, per germline. The CDR3 has 13 amino acids. The CDR3 loop reads CAGSPPGGRVQYF. CDR3 bases: TGTGCCGGCAGCCCCCCCGGCGGGAGGGTGCAGTACTTC.

Only a few counts were recorded for this clonotype. This chain joins TRBV9 and TRBJ2-1, with TRBD2 matching over 11 bases. Per the germline V gene, CDR1 is SGDLS and CDR2 is YYNGEE. Trimming removed 0 bases from V and 9 bases from J; junction bases left unmatched: 5. The CDR3 length is 15 residues. Written as DNA, the CDR3 is TGTGCCAGCAGCGTAGTAGCGGGAGGGCCGGGTGAGCAGTTCTTC. Translation gives CASSVVAGGPGEQFF.

This clonotype was seen at least ten times. The chain is built from TRBV5-1 and TRBJ1-1; D unresolved. Germline V gives CDR1 SGHRS, CDR2 YFSETQ. The CDR3 totals 15 residues. Trimming stripped 4 bases from V and 1 base from J, with 14 bases between. The DNA for the CDR3 is TGCGCCAGCAGCCCCGGAGCGGTGAGGAACACTGAAGCTTTCTTT. It encodes CASSPGAVRNTEAFF.

The sample holds a few counts of this clonotype. J is TRBJ1-4 and V is TRBV28; 8 nucleotides line up with TRBD1. The germline V gene has CDR1 MDHEN and CDR2 SYDVKM. This CDR3 is built from 18 residues. J lost 3 bases, V lost 6 bases, and 15 bases had no gene match. CDR3: CASSPPGQGVSANEKLFF. The CDR3 nucleotides are TGTGCCAGCAGCCCCCCCGGACAGGGTGTCTCAGCTAATGAAAAACTGTTTTTT. Full variable domain (rest looked up from reference TRBV28 and TRBJ1-4): DVKVTQSSRYLVKRTGEKVFLECVQDMDHENMFWYRQDPGLGLRLIYFSYDVKMKEKGDIPEGYSVSREKKERFSLILESASTNQTSMYLCASSPPGQGVSANEKLFFGSGTQLSVL.

Many counts were recorded for this clonotype. The V call is TRBV7-8, the J call TRBJ2-5; 8 nucleotides line up with TRBD2. CDR3 length equals 14 residues. CDR1 and CDR2 (germline): SGHVS, FQNEAQ. J was trimmed by 5 bases and V by 1 base; bases with no gene match: 3. CDR3 in amino acids: CASSLVRGGETQYF. The CDR3 DNA is TGTGCCAGCAGCTTAGTTCGGGGGGGCGAGACCCAGTACTTC. The full variable domain, completed using reference TRBV7-8 and TRBJ2-5, is GAGVSQSPRYKVAKRGQDVALRCDPISGHVSLFWYQQALGQGPEFLTYFQNEAQLDKSGLPSDRFFAERPEGSVSTLKIQRTQQEDSAVYLCASSLVRGGETQYFGPGTRLLVL.

This clonotype came up many times. The chain combines TRBV7-9 with TRBJ2-7, with 8 positions matching TRBD1. CDR3 length: 13 amino acids. Germline loops: CDR1 SEHNR, CDR2 FQNEAQ (reference sequence). Germline trimming cut 5 bases from V and 5 bases from J; bases unmatched to any gene: 5. In DNA, the CDR3 is TGTGCCAGCAGCCTGGGGACAGGCGACGAGCAGTACTTC. Its translation: CASSLGTGDEQYF.

This clonotype was counted ten times or more. J is TRBJ1-2 and V is TRBV7-2; D not resolved. The germline V gene encodes CDR1 SGHTA and CDR2 FQGNSA. Trimming took 0 bases from V and 0 from J, leaving 11 bases between them. The CDR3 spans 16 residues. In DNA form, the CDR3 reads TGTGCCAGCAGCTTAGCGTGGGCCAGCACTAACTATGGCTACACCTTC. Protein: CASSLAWASTNYGYTF.

This clonotype was found many times. V gene TRBV3-1 combines with J gene TRBJ1-1; perhaps TRBD1 as D (5 bases). V was pared by 1 base and J by 1 base, with 10 bases between. This CDR3 region has 15 residues. The germline CDR1 and CDR2 sequences are LGHDT and YNNKEL (reference sequence). CDR3: CASSQGSGPNTEAFF. The CDR3 DNA is TGTGCCAGCAGCCAAGGGTCAGGGCCGAACACTGAAGCTTTCTTT.

Here the CDR3 DNA reads TGCGCCAGCGGCTCTGTGGTGAGTGGCCATACGCAGTATTTT. Protein: CASGSVVSGHTQYF. The chain carries TRBV5-1 and TRBJ2-3; D remains unclear. Trimming removed 7 bases at V and 7 bases at J, with 19 bases between. The CDR3 has 14 residues. Per germline, CDR1 SGHRS and CDR2 YFSETQ.

This clonotype was counted at least ten times. CDR3 sequence: CASSPQAGTNQPQHF. The DNA for the CDR3 is TGTGCCAGCAGCCCTCAAGCAGGGACGAATCAGCCCCAGCATTTT. This sequence joins TRBV28 and TRBJ1-5; tentatively, D is TRBD1 (5 bases). The V gene lost 6 bases and the J gene lost 4 bases, with 16 bases spanning the gap. This CDR3 spans 15 amino acids. In germline, CDR1 is MDHEN, CDR2 SYDVKM.